This is a list of T cell receptor beta chains from one sample in a study of monozygotic twins with inflammatory bowel disease. With the 5' RACE reads reprocessed, TCRdb shows one record per CDR3 protein and no DNA. The ten top clones account for approximately 2%, within a sample of 300,000 to 400,000 distinct CDR3 sequences. The sequenced sample was blood. The receptors originated from a human donor with ulcerative colitis or Crohn's disease, or a healthy co-twin of an affected twin (not recorded which). CDR3s include the opening cysteine and the closing phenylalanine or tryptophan. Each record gives: J gene, V gene, CDR3 protein.

j_gene: TRBJ2-3
v_gene: TRBV15
CDR3aa: CATSRGGGGDTQYF

j_gene: TRBJ1-6
v_gene: TRBV20-1
CDR3aa: CSARLGGQGSPLHF

j_gene: TRBJ1-2
v_gene: TRBV20-1
CDR3aa: CSARDYATGLVYGYTF

j_gene: TRBJ2-7
v_gene: TRBV4-1
CDR3aa: CASSHPSGKEYF

j_gene: TRBJ2-1
v_gene: TRBV24-1
CDR3aa: CATSDSGNSYNEQFF

j_gene: TRBJ2-7
v_gene: TRBV5-4
CDR3aa: CASSLAPGQSYEQYF

j_gene: TRBJ1-6
v_gene: TRBV6-6
CDR3aa: CASSAGRNSPLHF

j_gene: TRBJ2-3
v_gene: TRBV4-1
CDR3aa: CASSPHRDRDTDTQYF

j_gene: TRBJ1-2
v_gene: TRBV5-6
CDR3aa: CASSLAYEDAGGYTF

j_gene: TRBJ2-6
v_gene: TRBV30
CDR3aa: CASWGGPHSGANVLTF

j_gene: TRBJ1-4
v_gene: TRBV28
CDR3aa: CASSLLRVYEKLFF